Below, one T cell receptor beta chain is given with its context. The data stem from a study of T cell responses to AZD1222 COVID-19 vaccine. Libraries were prepared by immunoSEQ multiplex PCR; TCRdb keeps only in-frame clonotypes and omits some of them. In the table there are about 170,000 clones, around nine tenths of which are singletons. CDR1 is KGHSH, CDR2 LQKENI, per germline. The CDR3 totals 13 residues. Trimming at V came to 3 bases and at J to 7 bases, leaving 3 bases not matched to a gene. Here the sequenced sample was peripheral blood, taken on day 0 of AZD1222 vaccination. The V gene is TRBV18, the J gene TRBJ1-2, with 9 bases aligning to TRBD1. The sequence was collected from an adult in good health. The CDR3 reads CASSPETGGGYTF. In DNA form, the CDR3 reads TGTGCCAGCTCACCCGAGACAGGGGGTGGCTACACCTTC.